This T cell receptor beta chain originates from a study of blood T cell repertoires in COVID-19. The overall study: COVID-19 samples collected from the United States, Italy and Spain covered acute and convalescent phases.

The CDR3 loop spans 12 amino acids. Trimming took off 3 bases at V and 5 bases at J, with 7 bases between the two ends. CDR1 is MNHEY, CDR2 SVGEGT, per germline. Original handling: Estimation of nucleated cell counts relied on the amplification of reference gene primers. The data were produced by immunoSEQ multiplex PCR, yet TCRdb's version contains in-frame clones alone and is incomplete. V and J calls plus clone size are reproduced from that table; the DNA served to infer D and trimming. Among about 330,000 clones listed, 70% to 90% were seen once. The chain uses TRBV6-2 or TRBV6-3 and TRBJ1-1; the D gene is possibly TRBD1 (5 bases). Sequenced input: peripheral blood. This receptor was identified in a human donor in a cohort sampled during active COVID-19. The CDR3 nucleotides are TGTGCCAGCAGTTATGGGGGGACTGAAGCTTTCTTT. The encoded protein is CASSYGGTEAFF.